Each of the 5 T cell receptor beta chains below was sequenced from the same sample in a study of response to subunit inactivated influenza vaccine. MiXCR, run by TCRdb on the RT-PCR reads, gives a single entry per CDR3 protein. The sample gives 450,000 to 700,000 distinct CDR3 sequences, roughly 15% of which show up once; over 8.5% is in the top ten. Sequencing was performed on PBMCs from blood, taken roughly 12 days after vaccination. These receptors came from a man in his fifties or sixties who received an inactivated influenza vaccine.

This clonotype appeared a few times. V gene TRBV23-1 combines with J gene TRBJ2-7; unclear D gene. TRBV23-1 is an ORF, and what it does is uncertain. V was clipped by 3 bases and J by 0 bases, with 15 bases between them. The CDR3 is 16 amino acids. CDR3 DNA sequence: TGCGCCAGCAGTCAGACAACACACCAAAGCTCCTACGAGCAGTACTTC. Protein: CASSQTTHQSSYEQYF.

This clonotype was observed a few times. The chain employs TRBV20-1 and TRBJ2-7; D ambiguous. The germline V and J ends were trimmed by 3 bases and 3 bases, with 6 bases remaining between them. Germline CDR1 and CDR2: DFQATT and SNEGSKA (reference sequence). The CDR3 covers 11 residues. The CDR3, as DNA: TGCAGTGCTAGGGGTGTCTACGAGCAGTACTTC. This sequence encodes CSARGVYEQYF.

This clonotype has only a few counts. V gene TRBV6-5 combines with J gene TRBJ2-5; D unclear. The CDR3 is 14 residues long. Trimming stripped 4 bases from V and 2 bases from J, with 11 bases between. Germline loops: CDR1 MNHEY, CDR2 SVGAGI. CDR3 sequence (DNA): TGTGCCAGCAGTTCGGCCCCCCTACAAGAGACCCAGTACTTC. Encoded protein: CASSSAPLQETQYF.

This clonotype has more than one count but fewer than ten. In DNA form, the CDR3 reads TGCAGCGTTCTCCAAGATACGCAGTATTTT. As protein: CSVLQDTQYF. V usage is TRBV29-1 and J usage is TRBJ2-3; unclear D gene. This CDR3 has 10 residues. V was clipped by 5 bases and J by 5 bases, with 5 bases between them. CDR1 and CDR2 from the germline V gene are SQVTM and ANQGSEA.

This clonotype was found a few times. V is TRBV5-1 and J is TRBJ2-1, with TRBD2 as a possible D gene (6 bases). Looked up from germline, CDR1 is SGHRS and CDR2 is YFSETQ. The CDR3 covers 15 residues. V was shortened by 1 base and J by 5 bases, with 13 bases between the two germline ends. CDR3 coding DNA: TGCGCCAGCAGCTTGTTCGTAGGGGAGGACAATGAGCAGTTCTTC. Translated, it gives CASSLFVGEDNEQFF.